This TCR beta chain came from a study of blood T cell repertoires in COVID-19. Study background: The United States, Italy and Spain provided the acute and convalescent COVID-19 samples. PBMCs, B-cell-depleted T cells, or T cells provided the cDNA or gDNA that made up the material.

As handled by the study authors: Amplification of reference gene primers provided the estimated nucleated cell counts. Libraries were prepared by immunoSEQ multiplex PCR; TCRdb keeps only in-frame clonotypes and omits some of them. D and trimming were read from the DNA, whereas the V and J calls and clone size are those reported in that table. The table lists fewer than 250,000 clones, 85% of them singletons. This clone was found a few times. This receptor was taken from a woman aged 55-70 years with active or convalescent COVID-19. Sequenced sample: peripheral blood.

CDR3 nucleotides: TGTGCCAGCAGCCCCTCCCCGGGTCTAGCGACGGCCACAGATACGCAGTATTTT. Amino acid sequence: CASSPSPGLATATDTQYF. The chain carries TRBV4-2 and TRBJ2-3, with D possibly TRBD2 on 6 matching bases. V dropped 4 bases and J dropped 2 bases, with 22 bases sitting between them. Per germline, CDR1 LGHNA and CDR2 YNFKEQ. The CDR3 sequence is 18 residues long.